This T cell receptor (beta chain) was sequenced in a study of regulatory T cells in long-lasting Graves disease. Germline V gives CDR1 SGHAT, CDR2 FQNNGV. The CDR3 sequence is 14 residues long. Deletions cut 2 bases from V and 2 bases from J, with 10 bases between. Time point indicated: newly diagnosed GD, antithyroid drugs for less than 3 months. PBMC RNA served as the TCR library source. Library construction for TCR beta used iRepertoire HTBI primers and Arm-PCR of CDR3 regions. TCRdb passed the multiplex PCR reads through MiXCR, listing each CDR3 protein once. The sample lists hundreds of thousands of distinct CDR3 sequences, less than 20% seen once, with roughly 18% in the top ten. In addition, the sample was reused for a study of T cells in Graves' hyperthyroidism and ophthalmopathy. This second study notes: Clinicians diagnosed patients from clinical symptoms, serum thyroxine and TRAb, thyroid ultrasound and orbital computed tomography. RT-PCR in the first round (using the HTBI primer set) targeted the TCR CDR3.

The source is a woman aged 30 to 39 with Graves disease. The specimen comprised peripheral blood mononuclear cells (PBMCs), sampled at new diagnosis, from a patient treated with antithyroid drugs. The rearrangement links TRBV11-2 to TRBJ2-7, with D unclear. CDR3 bases: TGTGCCAGCAGCTTAAACCCAGCGACCTACGAGCAGTACTTC. The encoded protein is CASSLNPATYEQYF.